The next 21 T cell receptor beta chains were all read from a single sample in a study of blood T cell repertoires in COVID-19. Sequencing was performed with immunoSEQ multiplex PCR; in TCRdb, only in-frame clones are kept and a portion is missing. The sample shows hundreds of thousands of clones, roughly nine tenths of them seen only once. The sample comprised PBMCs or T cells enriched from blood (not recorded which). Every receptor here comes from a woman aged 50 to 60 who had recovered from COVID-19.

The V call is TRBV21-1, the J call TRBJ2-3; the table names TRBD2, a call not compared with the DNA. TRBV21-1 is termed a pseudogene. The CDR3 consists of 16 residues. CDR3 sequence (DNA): TGTGCCAGCAGCAAACTGGCGGGAGTCTGGACAGATACGCAGTATTTT. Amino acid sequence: CASSKLAGVWTDTQYF.

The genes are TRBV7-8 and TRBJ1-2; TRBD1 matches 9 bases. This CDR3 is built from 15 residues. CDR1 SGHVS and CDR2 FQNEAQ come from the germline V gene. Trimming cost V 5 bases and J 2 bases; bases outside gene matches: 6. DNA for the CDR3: TGTGCCAGCAGCCCAGAGGGACAGGGAAACTATGGCTACACCTTC. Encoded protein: CASSPEGQGNYGYTF.

The CDR3 coding sequence is TGTGCCAGTAGTCGGGACAGCGGTTCTGGAAACACCATATATTTT. Amino acid sequence: CASSRDSGSGNTIYF. The chain carries TRBV19 and TRBJ1-3; 7 nucleotides line up with TRBD1. J gave up 1 base and V 5 bases, and 5 bases lay outside the gene matches. Germline CDR1 LNHDA, CDR2 SQIVND (reference sequence). The CDR3 is made up of 15 amino acids.

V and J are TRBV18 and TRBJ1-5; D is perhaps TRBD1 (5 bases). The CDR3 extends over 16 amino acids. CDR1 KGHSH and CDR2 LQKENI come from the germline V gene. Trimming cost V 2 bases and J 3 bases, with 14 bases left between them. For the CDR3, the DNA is TGTGCCAGCTCACCATTGGCCCAGGGTAACAATCAGCCCCAGCATTTT. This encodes CASSPLAQGNNQPQHF.

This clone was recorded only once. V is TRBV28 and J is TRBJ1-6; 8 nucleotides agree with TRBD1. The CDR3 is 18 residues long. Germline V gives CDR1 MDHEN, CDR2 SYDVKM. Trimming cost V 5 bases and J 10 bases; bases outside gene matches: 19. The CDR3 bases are TGTGCCAGCAGTCCCGATACGGGACCCACAGGGGGAGAATCACCCCTCCACTTT. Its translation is CASSPDTGPTGGESPLHF.

CDR3 sequence: CAIRGGQGTTDEKLFF. CDR3 coding DNA: TGTGCCATCAGGGGAGGACAGGGAACCACTGATGAAAAACTGTTTTTT. V is TRBV10-3 and J is TRBJ1-4, with 8 bases lining up with TRBD1. Germline V gene data show CDR1 as ENHRY and CDR2 as SYGVKD. With V trimmed by 6 bases and J by 6 bases, 12 bases remained unmatched. This CDR3 is 16 amino acids long.

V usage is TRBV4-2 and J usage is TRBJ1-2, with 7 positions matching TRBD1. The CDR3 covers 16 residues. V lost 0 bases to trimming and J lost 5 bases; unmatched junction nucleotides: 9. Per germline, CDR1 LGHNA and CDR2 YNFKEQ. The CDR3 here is CASSQDRNRGSYGYTF. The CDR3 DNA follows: TGTGCCAGCAGCCAAGATAGAAACAGGGGTTCTTATGGCTACACCTTC.

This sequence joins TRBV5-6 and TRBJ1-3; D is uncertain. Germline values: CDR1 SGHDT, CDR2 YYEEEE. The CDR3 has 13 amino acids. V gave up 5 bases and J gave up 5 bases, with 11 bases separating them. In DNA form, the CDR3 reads TGTGCCAGCAGTCCTCCAGGAAGAAACACCATATATTTT. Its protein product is CASSPPGRNTIYF.

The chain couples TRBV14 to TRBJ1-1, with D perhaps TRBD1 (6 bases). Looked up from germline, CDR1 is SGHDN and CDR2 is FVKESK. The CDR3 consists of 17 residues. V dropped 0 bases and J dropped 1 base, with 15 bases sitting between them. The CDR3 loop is CASSQEGDTYQNTEAFF. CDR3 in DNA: TGTGCCAGCAGCCAAGAGGGGGACACGTATCAGAACACTGAAGCTTTCTTT.

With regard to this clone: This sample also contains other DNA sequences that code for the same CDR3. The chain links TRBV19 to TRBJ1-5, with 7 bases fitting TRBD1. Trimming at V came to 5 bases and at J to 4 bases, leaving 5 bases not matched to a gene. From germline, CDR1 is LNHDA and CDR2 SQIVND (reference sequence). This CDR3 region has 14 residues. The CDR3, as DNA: TGTGCCAGTAGTCTCCGGGACAGAAATCAGCCCCAGCATTTT. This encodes CASSLRDRNQPQHF.

The CDR3 spells CASSSETGIQNTEAFF. The CDR3 DNA follows: TGTGCCAGCAGCTCCGAAACCGGGATACAGAACACTGAAGCTTTCTTT. The rearrangement links TRBV7-2 to TRBJ1-1; D uncertain. V was trimmed by 4 bases and J by 1 base, leaving 16 bases between them. The CDR3 spans 16 residues. Germline V gene lookup returns CDR1 SGHTA and CDR2 FQGNSA. The entire variable domain, with the rest obtained from reference TRBV7-2 and TRBJ1-1, is as follows: GAGVSQSPSNKVTEKGKDVELRCDPISGHTALYWYRQSLGQGLEFLIYFQGNSAPDKSGLPSDRFSAERTGGSVSTLTIQRTQQEDSAVYLCASSSETGIQNTEAFFGQGTRLTVV.

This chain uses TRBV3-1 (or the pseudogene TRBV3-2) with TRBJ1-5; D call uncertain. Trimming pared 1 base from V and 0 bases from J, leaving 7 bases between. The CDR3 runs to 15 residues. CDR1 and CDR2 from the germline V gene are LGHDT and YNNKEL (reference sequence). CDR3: CASSQAGYSNQPQHF. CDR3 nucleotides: TGTGCCAGCAGCCAAGCAGGATATAGCAATCAGCCCCAGCATTTT.

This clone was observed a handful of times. CDR3 sequence reads: CASSTDQGGQETQYF. The CDR3 DNA follows: TGCGCCAGCAGCACGGACCAGGGAGGCCAAGAGACCCAGTACTTC. This chain links TRBV5-1 with TRBJ2-5; the D gene is possibly TRBD2 (6 bases). The CDR3 runs 15 residues. The V gene's germline CDR1 is SGHRS and CDR2 YFSETQ. Between the trimmed V and J ends, which lost 4 bases and 1 base, there was a span of 14 bases.

The CDR3, as DNA: TGCGCCAGCAGTGAAGGCGGGAGCTCCTACAATGAGCAGTTCTTC. This gives the protein CASSEGGSSYNEQFF. The chain recombines TRBV10-1 with TRBJ2-1; TRBD2 matches at 7 bases. CDR1 and CDR2 from the germline V gene are WNHNN and SYGVQD (reference sequence). CDR3 length equals 15 residues. The ends lost 3 bases at V and 0 bases at J; junction bases unmatched: 2.

CDR3 nucleotides: TGTGCCAGCAGTTTGCCGGGACTAGCGGGGCACAATGAGCAGTTCTTC. Translation gives CASSLPGLAGHNEQFF. This chain joins TRBV6-2 or TRBV6-3 and TRBJ2-1, with TRBD2 matching 13 bases. There are 16 residues in the CDR3. The germline gives CDR1 MNHEY, CDR2 SVGEGT. With 4 bases clipped from V and 5 bases from J, the junction kept 5 bases outside the gene matches.

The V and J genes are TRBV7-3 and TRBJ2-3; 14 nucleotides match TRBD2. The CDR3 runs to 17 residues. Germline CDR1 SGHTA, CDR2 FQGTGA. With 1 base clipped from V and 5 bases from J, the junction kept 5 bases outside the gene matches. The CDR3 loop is CASSLIGTSGSQDTQYF. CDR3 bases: TGTGCCAGCAGCTTAATAGGGACTAGCGGGAGTCAAGATACGCAGTATTTT. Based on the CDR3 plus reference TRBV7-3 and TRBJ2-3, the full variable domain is GAGVSQTPSNKVTEKGKYVELRCDPISGHTALYWYRQSLGQGPEFLIYFQGTGAADDSGLPNDRFFAVRPEGSVSTLKIQRTERGDSAVYLCASSLIGTSGSQDTQYFGPGTRLTVL.

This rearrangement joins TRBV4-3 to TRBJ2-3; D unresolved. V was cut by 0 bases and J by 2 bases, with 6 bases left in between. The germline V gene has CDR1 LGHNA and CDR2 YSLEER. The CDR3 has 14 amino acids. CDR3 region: CASSQDPHTDTQYF. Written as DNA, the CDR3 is TGCGCCAGCAGCCAAGACCCCCACACAGATACGCAGTATTTT.

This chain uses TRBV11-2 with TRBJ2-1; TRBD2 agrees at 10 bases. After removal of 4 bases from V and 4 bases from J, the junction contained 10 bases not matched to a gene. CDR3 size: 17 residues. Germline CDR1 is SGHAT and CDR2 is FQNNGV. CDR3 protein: CASSSRTSGSTYNEQFF. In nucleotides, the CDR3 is TGTGCCAGCAGCTCGCGGACTAGCGGTTCAACATACAATGAGCAGTTCTTC.

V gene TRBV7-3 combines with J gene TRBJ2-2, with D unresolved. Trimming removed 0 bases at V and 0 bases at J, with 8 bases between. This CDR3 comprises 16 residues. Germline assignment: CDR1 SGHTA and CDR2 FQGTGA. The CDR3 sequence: CASSLTGASNTGELFF. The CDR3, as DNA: TGTGCCAGCAGCTTAACGGGCGCCTCGAACACCGGGGAGCTGTTTTTT.

The CDR3 region is CASTLNTEAFF. The CDR3 nucleotides read TGTGCCAGCACTTTGAACACTGAAGCTTTCTTT. J is TRBJ1-1 and V is TRBV6-5; D remains ambiguous. The CDR3 is made up of 11 amino acids. Deletions cut 7 bases from V and 0 bases from J, with 3 bases between. Per germline, CDR1 MNHEY and CDR2 SVGAGI.

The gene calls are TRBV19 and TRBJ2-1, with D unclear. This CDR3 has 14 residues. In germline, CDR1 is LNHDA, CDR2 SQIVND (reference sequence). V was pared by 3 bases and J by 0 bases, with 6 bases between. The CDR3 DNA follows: TGTGCCAGTAGTATCTCTAGCTCCTACAATGAGCAGTTCTTC. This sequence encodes CASSISSSYNEQFF. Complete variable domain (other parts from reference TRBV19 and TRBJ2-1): DGGITQSPKYLFRKEGQNVTLSCEQNLNHDAMYWYRQDPGQGLRLIYYSQIVNDFQKGDIAEGYSVSREKKESFPLTVTSAQKNPTAFYLCASSISSSYNEQFFGPGTRLTVL.